The 27 T cell receptor beta chains below all came from one sample that was sequenced in a study of glioma-infiltrating T cells. TCR alpha and beta CDR3 regions were amplified from RNA using iRepertoire nested multiplex PCR. Each CDR3 protein is one row after TCRdb ran MiXCR on the multiplex PCR reads. The data hold 9,500 to 13,000 distinct CDR3 sequences, with under 65% observed a single time. Sequencing was performed on glioma tissue, nonneoplastic brain tissue, or PBMCs (not recorded which). All receptors derive from a human donor with low-grade glioma or glioblastoma, undergoing nonglioma brain surgery, or in good health (not recorded which).

By share of the sample, this clonotype is large. This chain uses TRBV28 with TRBJ2-7; TRBD2 matches at 7 bases. V shed 3 bases and J 2 bases; nucleotides not matched to a gene: 7. CDR1 is MDHEN and CDR2 is SYDVKM in the germline V gene. This CDR3 has 15 residues. Here the CDR3 DNA reads TGTGCCAGCAGTTTTGCGACGGGAGGCCCCTACGAGCAGTACTTC. This encodes CASSFATGGPYEQYF.

The J gene is TRBJ1-5, the V gene TRBV20-1, with 7 bases that match TRBD1. CDR3 length: 15 amino acids. Germline CDR1 is DFQATT and CDR2 is SNEGSKA (reference sequence). With 6 bases clipped from V and 11 bases from J, the junction kept 19 bases outside the gene matches. In DNA form, the CDR3 reads TGCAGTGCGAGCGACAGGGTGAAATCAATAAGGGCCCAGCATTTT. Its protein product is CSASDRVKSIRAQHF.

In this sample, this clonotype turned up many times. This may be a read error, as it is one base from a much larger clone. The chain is built from TRBV19 and TRBJ1-4; D unresolved. This CDR3 region has 12 residues. Germline V gene data show CDR1 as LNHDA and CDR2 as SQIVND (reference sequence). The CDR3 nucleotides read TGTGCCAGTAGTGTAGAGGATGAAAAACTGTTTTTT. Protein sequence: CASSVEDEKLFF.

In regard to this clonotype: Its ends do not fully match the called genes, so a read error is possible. The chain recombines TRBV12-3 or TRBV12-4 with TRBJ1-1; D not certain. The CDR3 totals 14 residues. The CDR3 spells CASSLGLLNTEDLF. Here the CDR3 DNA reads TGTGCCAGCAGTTTAGGTCTCTTGAACACTGAAGATTTATTT.

By frequency in the sample, this clonotype is medium-sized (0.01 to 0.1%). The CDR3 DNA sequence: TGCAGTGCTAGGTCTATAGCGGGAGCGGCCTACAATGAGCAGTTCTTC. Amino acid sequence: CSARSIAGAAYNEQFF. J is TRBJ2-1 and V is TRBV20-1; TRBD2 matches at 9 bases. The CDR3 is made up of 16 amino acids. Unmatched junction bases numbered 8, after V lost 3 bases and J lost 2 bases. From germline, CDR1 is DFQATT and CDR2 SNEGSKA (reference sequence).

This clonotype was seen many times. V gene TRBV5-1 combines with J gene TRBJ1-2; D unresolved. Germline V gives CDR1 SGHRS, CDR2 YFSETQ. V was trimmed by 0 bases and J by 6 bases, leaving 12 bases between them. This CDR3 spans 14 amino acids. In DNA form, the CDR3 reads TGCGCCAGCAGCTTGGCCGTCGGGGTGGATGGCTACACCTTC. This codes for CASSLAVGVDGYTF. The variable domain in full, with the rest retrieved from reference TRBV5-1 and TRBJ1-2, is KAGVTQTPRYLIKTRGQQVTLSCSPISGHRSVSWYQQTPGQGLQFLFEYFSETQRNKGNFPGRFSGRQFSNSRSEMNVSTLELGDSALYLCASSLAVGVDGYTFGSGTRLTVV.

The chain joins TRBV6-1 to TRBJ2-7; no reliable D call. V lost 5 bases and J lost 4, with 12 bases in between. Germline V gives CDR1 MNHNS, CDR2 SASEGT. The CDR3 has 13 amino acids. CDR3 sequence: CASSKGKIYEQYF. Here the CDR3 DNA reads TGTGCCAGCAGTAAAGGGAAAATATACGAGCAGTACTTC.

A few counts support this clonotype. Since a much larger clone is just one base distant, this may be a read error. This chain links TRBV18 with TRBJ1-2; D may be TRBD1 (5 bases). CDR1 is KGHSH and CDR2 is LQKENI in the germline V gene. The CDR3 spans 14 residues. CDR3 sequence reads: CATSPPNGAYGYTF. In DNA form, the CDR3 reads TGTGCCACCTCACCACCGAACGGGGCTTATGGCTACACCTTC.

Concerning this clonotype itself: Sequence at one end of the junction differs from germline and may be a read error. V usage is TRBV28 and J usage is TRBJ1-1; D is unresolved. The CDR3 is 13 amino acids. Germline V gene lookup returns CDR1 MDHEN and CDR2 SYDVKM. CDR3 region: CAGTPGMNTEAFF. The CDR3 coding sequence is TGTGCCGGCACCCCTGGGATGAACACTGAAGCCTTCTTC. Looking up the rest from reference TRBV28 and TRBJ1-1 gives the full variable domain: DVKVTQSSRYLVKRTGEKVFLECVQDMDHENMFWYRQDPGLGLRLIYFSYDVKMKEKGDIPEGYSVSREKKERFSLILESASTNQTSMYLCAGTPGMNTEAFFGQGTRLTVV.

This clonotype was seen a single time. The final CDR3 position lacks the conserved phenylalanine or tryptophan, pointing to a likely read error. The chain couples TRBV20-1 to TRBJ2-1, with 13 bases aligning to TRBD2. Germline V gene data show CDR1 as DFQATT and CDR2 as SNEGSKA (reference sequence). This CDR3 spans 17 amino acids. The trim removed 0 bases at V and 6 bases at J, leaving 8 bases unmatched. The CDR3 spells CSARDIRTSGSPNEQFY. DNA for the CDR3: TGCAGTGCTAGAGATATACGGACTAGCGGGAGTCCCAATGAGCAGTTCTAC.

In regard to this clonotype: One base away lies a much larger clone, so this may be a sequencing read error. The J gene is TRBJ2-1, the V gene TRBV11-1; unclear D gene. The CDR3 extends over 16 amino acids. Germline V CDR1 and CDR2: SGHAT, FQDESV (reference sequence). The DNA of the CDR3 is TGTGACAGCAGCTTAGGTGCCGCGAGCTCCTACGATGAGCAGTTCTTC. Translating gives CDSSLGAASSYDEQFF.

Turning to this clonotype: The junction shows a germline mismatch at one end, possibly a read error. The V gene is TRBV7-3, the J gene TRBJ2-1, with a possible D match to TRBD2 (5 bases). There are 15 residues in the CDR3. Germline V CDR1 and CDR2: SGHTA, FQGTGA. The CDR3, as DNA: TGTGCCAGCAGCTTAGACCCTAGTGACTACAATGAGCGGTTCTTC. This encodes CASSLDPSDYNERFF.

The chain recombines TRBV12-3 or TRBV12-4 with TRBJ2-1; 8 bases are a match to TRBD2. CDR3 size: 13 residues. After removal of 7 bases from V and 12 bases from J, the junction contained 11 bases not matched to a gene. CDR3 amino acids: CASTPLGLVGQFF. DNA for the CDR3: TGTGCCAGCACTCCCCTGGGACTAGTGGGGCAGTTCTTC.

To note about this clonotype: At one end the junction does not follow the germline gene, possibly because of a read error. The J gene is TRBJ2-5, the V gene TRBV18; 8 bases are a match to TRBD1. The CDR3 has 14 amino acids. CDR1 and CDR2 (germline): KGHSH, LQKENI. CDR3 sequence: CASSPGQVQEIQYF. CDR3 in DNA: TGTGCCAGCTCACCGGGACAGGTACAGGAGATCCAGTACTTC.

This clonotype is hyperexpanded (1% or more). This chain links TRBV12-3 or TRBV12-4 with TRBJ2-7; no clear D gene. This CDR3 spans 14 amino acids. The V and J ends lost 5 bases and 1 base respectively, with 12 bases between them. CDR3 loop: CASSVAGNSYEQYF. CDR3 DNA sequence: TGTGCCAGCAGTGTGGCAGGTAATTCCTACGAGCAGTACTTC.

This clonotype is labeled medium-sized (0.01 to 0.1%). V gene TRBV7-2 combines with J gene TRBJ2-5, with a weak D call TRBD1 (6 bases). Germline lookup yields CDR1 SGHTA and CDR2 FQGNSA. V dropped 0 bases and J dropped 8 bases, with 13 bases sitting between them. This CDR3 is 14 amino acids long. The CDR3 loop is CASSLAGLGGTQYF. CDR3 nucleotides: TGTGCCAGCAGCTTAGCGGGCCTAGGGGGAACCCAGTACTTC. The full variable domain, rest sourced from reference TRBV7-2 and TRBJ2-5, is GAGVSQSPSNKVTEKGKDVELRCDPISGHTALYWYRQSLGQGLEFLIYFQGNSAPDKSGLPSDRFSAERTGGSVSTLTIQRTQQEDSAVYLCASSLAGLGGTQYFGPGTRLLVL.

This clonotype is labeled as medium-sized. The chain couples TRBV6-1 to TRBJ2-1, with D perhaps matching TRBD2 (5 bases). Germline CDR1 MNHNS, CDR2 SASEGT. Trimming stripped 6 bases from V and 5 bases from J, with 8 bases between. This CDR3 contains 12 residues. The CDR3 sequence is CASRRAHNEQFF. CDR3 DNA sequence: TGTGCCAGCAGGAGGGCTCACAATGAGCAGTTCTTC.

As for this clonotype: At one of its ends the junction is not consistent with the germline gene, which may arise from a read error. J is TRBJ2-1 and V is TRBV24-1, with a possible D match to TRBD2 (6 bases). This CDR3 has 11 residues. Germline V gives CDR1 KGHDR, CDR2 SFDVKD. The CDR3 protein is CAKGGHNEEFF. In DNA, the CDR3 is TGTGCCAAGGGAGGACACAATGAGGAGTTCTTC.

This clonotype was found a few times. The chain recombines TRBV9 with TRBJ2-1, with TRBD2 identical over 8 bases. Germline trimming cut 0 bases from V and 10 bases from J; bases unmatched to any gene: 12. The CDR3 contains 16 residues. Germline V lookup: CDR1 SGDLS, CDR2 YYNGEE. The CDR3 reads CASSVGPGGSWTEQFF. CDR3 sequence (DNA): TGTGCCAGCAGCGTAGGCCCGGGAGGGTCTTGGACGGAGCAGTTCTTC.

This clonotype was picked up one time. The junction and the germline gene differ at one end; a read error may be behind it. This sequence joins TRBV20-1 and TRBJ2-1, with TRBD1 matching 10 bases. The CDR3 length is 15 residues. In germline, CDR1 is DFQATT, CDR2 SNEGSKA (reference sequence). The chain's CDR3 is CSAGRTGGFYIEQSF. CDR3 sequence (DNA): TGCAGTGCTGGAAGGACAGGGGGTTTCTACATTGAGCAGTCCTTC.

This clonotype is labeled as medium-sized. The chain uses TRBV15 and TRBJ2-7, with D tentatively TRBD2 (6 bases). From germline, CDR1 is LNHNV and CDR2 YYDKDF (reference sequence). V was cut by 0 bases and J by 5 bases, with 11 bases left in between. The CDR3 sequence is 14 residues long. This CDR3 reads CATSRDSGVDEQYF. In nucleotides, the CDR3 is TGTGCCACCAGCAGAGATAGCGGCGTAGACGAGCAGTACTTC.

This clonotype came up many times. In nucleotides, the CDR3 is TGCAGTGCGCCCGCCCAACCTGCTAACTATGGCTACACCTTC. This gives the protein CSAPAQPANYGYTF. V gene TRBV20-1 combines with J gene TRBJ1-2; D is ambiguous. V was pared by 6 bases and J by 0 bases, with 14 bases between. Germline V gene data show CDR1 as DFQATT and CDR2 as SNEGSKA (reference sequence). The CDR3 sequence is 14 residues long.

The V gene is TRBV7-6, the J gene TRBJ1-5, with D possibly matching TRBD1 (5 bases). The CDR3 is 14 amino acids. Trimming shortened V by 4 bases and J by 4 bases, and 11 bases separated the two germline ends. Germline-derived CDR1 and CDR2 are SGHVS and FNYEAQ. The CDR3 loop is CASSSTEGNQPQHF. In DNA form, the CDR3 reads TGTGCCAGCAGCTCGACAGAGGGGAATCAGCCCCAGCATTTT. Looking up the rest from reference TRBV7-6 and TRBJ1-5 gives the full variable domain: GAGVSQSPRYKVTKRGQDVALRCDPISGHVSLYWYRQALGQGPEFLTYFNYEAQQDKSGLPNDRFSAERPEGSISTLTIQRTEQRDSAMYRCASSSTEGNQPQHFGDGTRLSIL.

Comments on this clonotype: Because it lacks the conserved phenylalanine or tryptophan at the end, this CDR3 is likely a read error. This sequence joins TRBV28 and TRBJ2-6; no clear D. Deletions cut 2 bases from V and 0 bases from J, with 11 bases between. The V gene's germline CDR1 is MDHEN and CDR2 SYDVKM. CDR3 length: 17 residues. For the CDR3, the DNA is TGTGCCAGCAGTTTAATTGAGGTCGTCTCTGGGGCCAACGTCCTGACTCTC. Translating gives CASSLIEVVSGANVLTL.

The rearrangement links TRBV6-2 or TRBV6-3 to TRBJ2-7; D not certain. The V end lost 8 bases, the J end lost 11 bases, and 25 bases lay between the germline ends. CDR1 is MNHEY, CDR2 SVGEGT, per germline. The CDR3 extends over 14 amino acids. Here the CDR3 reads CASGRRAVDNEKYF. The DNA for the CDR3 is TGTGCCAGCGGCAGGCGTGCGGTAGACAATGAGAAGTACTTC.

In its sample, this clonotype was seen many times. A clone one base away is much larger, so this may be a read error. This chain connects TRBV28 to TRBJ2-7; TRBD2 might be the D (6 bases). The germline CDR1 and CDR2 sequences are MDHEN and SYDVKM. The CDR3 is made up of 14 amino acids. V was trimmed by 4 bases and J by 4 bases, leaving 14 bases between them. The DNA for the CDR3 is TGTGCCAGCAGTTCAAGGCGGGATAAGTACGAGCAGTACTTC. Protein sequence: CASSSRRDKYEQYF.

The chain carries TRBV20-1 and TRBJ2-7, with a tentative D call TRBD1 (6 bases). Germline V gene data show CDR1 as DFQATT and CDR2 as SNEGSKA (reference sequence). Trimming left V 0 bases short and J 3 bases short, with 12 bases between. This CDR3 spans 14 amino acids. The CDR3 sequence: CSARDQGGSYEQYF. The CDR3 DNA reads TGCAGTGCTAGAGATCAAGGGGGTAGCTACGAGCAGTACTTC.